These 10 T cell receptor beta chains were sequenced from one sample in a study of vaccination effects on CD4 cells after COVID-19. Prior to sequencing, the ViraFEST assay stimulated PBMC with viral peptide pools, which expanded the antigen-specific CD4+ T cells. The authors isolated CD4+ T cells after approximately 9 days of culture. Profiled with immunoSEQ multiplex PCR; TCRdb holds only in-frame clones, not every one. Of about 79,000 clones in the sample, approximately 81% were seen once. The antigens for these receptors are not known. The material sequenced was CD4+ T cells from PBMCs cultured with HCoV-229E spike peptides, taken before COVID-19 vaccination. The receptors shown here come from a human donor who received a COVID-19 vaccine.

This clone was counted a few times. The genes are TRBV6-5 and TRBJ1-4; D is perhaps TRBD1 (5 bases). CDR1 is MNHEY and CDR2 is SVGAGI in the germline V gene. The CDR3 length is 15 residues. V lost 7 bases to trimming and J lost 0 bases, with 12 bases between them. The CDR3 bases are TGTGCCAGCAAGGAGGGGACCGCAACTAATGAAAAACTGTTTTTT. This gives the protein CASKEGTATNEKLFF.

The rearrangement links TRBV10-3 to TRBJ1-6; D unresolved. Germline CDR1 ENHRY, CDR2 SYGVKD. The CDR3 covers 14 residues. Trimming pared 0 bases from V and 7 bases from J, leaving 7 bases between. CDR3 sequence: CAISESGRNSPLHF. The CDR3, as DNA: TGTGCCATCAGTGAGTCGGGCAGGAATTCACCCCTCCACTTT.

This chain joins TRBV15 and TRBJ1-2, with TRBD1 matching over 11 bases. Trimming at V came to 6 bases and at J to 5 bases, leaving 11 bases not matched to a gene. Germline CDR1 is LNHNV and CDR2 is YYDKDF (reference sequence). CDR3 size: 16 residues. CDR3 region: CATRDGQGAIGYGYTF. The CDR3 nucleotides read TGTGCCACCAGAGACGGACAGGGGGCAATTGGGTATGGCTACACCTTC.

The rearrangement joins TRBV5-4 to TRBJ1-5; D gene ambiguous. The CDR3 extends over 15 amino acids. The V gene lost 5 bases and the J gene lost 3 bases, with 15 bases spanning the gap. Germline CDR1 is SGHNT and CDR2 is YYREEE (reference sequence). CDR3 coding DNA: TGTGCCAGCAGTGAAGGCGGACTATTCAATCAGCCCCAGCATTTT. Amino acid sequence: CASSEGGLFNQPQHF. Full variable domain (missing parts from reference TRBV5-4 and TRBJ1-5): ETGVTQSPTHLIKTRGQQVTLRCSSQSGHNTVSWYQQALGQGPQFIFQYYREEENGRGNFPPRFSGLQFPNYSSELNVNALELDDSALYLCASSEGGLFNQPQHFGDGTRLSIL.

The CDR3 protein is CASSLKPGSVSSYEQYV. The CDR3 DNA reads TGTGCCAGCTCACTAAAACCGGGGAGTGTTAGCTCCTACGAGCAGTACGTC. The V and J genes are TRBV18 and TRBJ2-7, with TRBD2 as a possible D gene (5 bases). V lost 4 bases and J lost 0, with 19 bases in between. Germline CDR1 and CDR2: KGHSH and LQKENI. This CDR3 has 17 residues.

The chain joins TRBV6-2 or TRBV6-3 to TRBJ1-2, with D perhaps TRBD1 (5 bases). The ends were cut back, 5 bases at V and 8 bases at J, with 21 bases in the middle. CDR3 length: 15 residues. Germline assignment: CDR1 MNHEY and CDR2 SVGEGT. CDR3 amino acids: CASSNDVVGRGGYTF. The DNA of the CDR3 is TGTGCCAGCAGTAACGATGTTGTGGGGCGCGGAGGCTACACCTTC.

The rearrangement joins TRBV5-8 to TRBJ2-7, with TRBD1 as a possible D gene (5 bases). Trimming cost V 1 base and J 5 bases, with 22 bases left between them. The CDR3 covers 17 residues. Germline lookup yields CDR1 SGHTS and CDR2 YDEGEE. The CDR3 DNA reads as TGTGCCAGCAGCTTGTTTTTAGCCCAGGGCATTAGGGACGAGCAGTACGTC. Translating it yields CASSLFLAQGIRDEQYV.

The V call is TRBV3-1 (or the pseudogene TRBV3-2), the J call TRBJ1-1; D perhaps matches TRBD1 (6 bases). Deletions cut 4 bases from V and 4 bases from J, with 13 bases between. Germline V lookup: CDR1 LGHDT, CDR2 YNNKEL (reference sequence). CDR3 size: 14 residues. The CDR3 loop is CASSRGDTSTEAFF. CDR3 in DNA: TGTGCCAGCAGCCGGGGGGACACTAGCACTGAAGCTTTCTTT.

V is TRBV2 and J is TRBJ2-2; TRBD2 aligns across 9 bases. Unmatched junction bases numbered 8, after V lost 2 bases and J lost 7 bases. CDR3 length: 16 residues. Germline lookup yields CDR1 SNHLY and CDR2 FYNNEI. The CDR3 loop is CASSEWGGGAIGELFF. The CDR3 nucleotides read TGTGCCAGCAGTGAATGGGGCGGGGGGGCCATCGGGGAGCTGTTTTTT. Full variable domain (missing parts from reference TRBV2 and TRBJ2-2): EPEVTQTPSHQVTQMGQEVILRCVPISNHLYFYWYRQILGQKVEFLVSFYNNEISEKSEIFDDQFSVERPDGSNFTLKIRSTKLEDSAMYFCASSEWGGGAIGELFFGEGSRLTVL.

The chain carries TRBV29-1 and TRBJ1-5; D is ambiguous. The CDR3 totals 14 residues. Germline V lookup: CDR1 SQVTM, CDR2 ANQGSEA. V shed 6 bases and J shed 3 bases, with 15 bases lying between them. CDR3 loop: CSVALGSSNQPQHF. CDR3 bases: TGCAGCGTCGCTCTAGGCAGTTCCAATCAGCCCCAGCATTTT.